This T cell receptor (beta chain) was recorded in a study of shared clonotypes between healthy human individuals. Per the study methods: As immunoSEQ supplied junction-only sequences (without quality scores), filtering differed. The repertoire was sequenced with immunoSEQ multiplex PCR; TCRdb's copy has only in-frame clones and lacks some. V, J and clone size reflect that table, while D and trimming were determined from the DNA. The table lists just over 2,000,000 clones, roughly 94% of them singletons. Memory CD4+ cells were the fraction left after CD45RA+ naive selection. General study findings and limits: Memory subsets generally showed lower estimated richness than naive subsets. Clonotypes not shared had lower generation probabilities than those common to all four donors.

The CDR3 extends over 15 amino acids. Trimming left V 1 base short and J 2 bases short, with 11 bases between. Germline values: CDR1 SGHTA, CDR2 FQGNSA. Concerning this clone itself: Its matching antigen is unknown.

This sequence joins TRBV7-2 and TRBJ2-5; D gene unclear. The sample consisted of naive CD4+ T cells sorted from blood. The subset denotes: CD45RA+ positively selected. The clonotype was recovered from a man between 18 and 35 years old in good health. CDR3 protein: CASSLGSSVQETQYF. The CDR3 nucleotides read TGTGCCAGCAGCTTAGGTTCAAGTGTTCAAGAGACCCAGTACTTC. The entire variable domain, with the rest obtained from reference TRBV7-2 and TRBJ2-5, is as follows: GAGVSQSPSNKVTEKGKDVELRCDPISGHTALYWYRQSLGQGLEFLIYFQGNSAPDKSGLPSDRFSAERTGGSVSTLTIQRTQQEDSAVYLCASSLGSSVQETQYFGPGTRLLVL.